These T cell receptor beta chains were read from a single sample in a study of neurological immune-mediated disorders. TCRdb ran MiXCR on the 5' RACE reads and lists one entry per CDR3 protein. This sample carries approximately 59,000 distinct CDR3 sequences, roughly 5% of them seen once, and the ten largest clones take about 6%. Source material: PBMCs. Receptor source: a human donor with multiple sclerosis. The donor label of this sample is uncertain. CDR3s include the opening cysteine and the closing phenylalanine or tryptophan. D genes are given only for firm matches. Size is stated as once, few, many, or a class for an expanded clone.

cdr3_aa cdr3_nt j_call v_call clone_size d_call
CASSLTGYNEQFF TGCGCCAGCAGCTTGACAGGGTACAATGAGCAGTTCTTC TRBJ2-1 TRBV5-1 medium-sized .
CASSLDSSYNEQFF TGCGCCAGCAGCCTAGACAGCTCCTACAATGAGCAGTTCTTC TRBJ2-1 TRBV5-1 many .
CASSKDRGSAGELFF TGCGCCAGCAGCAAGGACAGGGGGTCCGCCGGGGAGCTGTTTTTT TRBJ2-2 TRBV5-1 many TRBD1
CASSLALNQPQHF TGTGCCAGCAGCTTAGCCCTGAATCAGCCCCAGCATTTT TRBJ1-5 TRBV7-2 many .
CASSLAGINPYNEQFF TGTGCCAGCAGCTTGGCGGGGATTAACCCCTACAATGAGCAGTTCTTC TRBJ2-1 TRBV12-3/TRBV12-4 many .
CSAKGAGAITDTQYF TGCAGTGCTAAGGGAGCGGGGGCAATCACAGATACGCAGTATTTT TRBJ2-3 TRBV20-1 many TRBD2
CSVELAGAGQETQYF TGCAGCGTTGAGCTTGCCGGGGCCGGCCAAGAGACCCAGTACTTC TRBJ2-5 TRBV29-1 many .
CSARMNDGVSTDTQYF TGCAGTGCTAGAATGAACGACGGGGTGAGCACAGATACGCAGTATTTT TRBJ2-3 TRBV20-1 many .
CASRSGVWGGYTF TGTGCCAGCAGATCCGGGGTCTGGGGTGGCTACACCTTC TRBJ1-2 TRBV6-5 many .
CSARDWGGLNTEAFF TGCAGTGCCCGGGACTGGGGAGGCTTGAACACTGAAGCTTTCTTT TRBJ1-1 TRBV20-1 many .
CASSGRPLGDTQYF TGTGCCAGCAGCGGACGACCCTTGGGAGATACGCAGTATTTT TRBJ2-3 TRBV7-2 many .
CSASGVQETQYF TGCAGTGCTTCCGGGGTTCAAGAGACCCAGTACTTC TRBJ2-5 TRBV20-1 many .
CASSLSPGSNTDTQYF TGTGCCAGCAGTTTATCCCCAGGATCGAACACAGATACGCAGTATTTT TRBJ2-3 TRBV12-3/TRBV12-4 many .